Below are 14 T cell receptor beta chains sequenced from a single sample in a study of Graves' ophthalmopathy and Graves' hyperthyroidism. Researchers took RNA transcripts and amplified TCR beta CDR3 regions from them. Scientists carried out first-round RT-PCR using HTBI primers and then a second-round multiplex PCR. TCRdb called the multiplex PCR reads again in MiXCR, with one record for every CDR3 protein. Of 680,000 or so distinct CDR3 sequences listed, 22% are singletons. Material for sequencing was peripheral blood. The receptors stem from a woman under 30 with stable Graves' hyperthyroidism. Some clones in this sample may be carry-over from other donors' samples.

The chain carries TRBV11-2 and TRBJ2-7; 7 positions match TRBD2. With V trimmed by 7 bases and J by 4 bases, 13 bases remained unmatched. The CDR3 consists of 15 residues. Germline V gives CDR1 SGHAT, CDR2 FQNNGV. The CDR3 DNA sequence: TGTGCCAGCACACGACAAGCGGGACGGGGTTACGAGCAGTACTTC. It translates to CASTRQAGRGYEQYF.

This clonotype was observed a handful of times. The CDR3 protein is CASKGTPLSTF. CDR3 nucleotides: TGTGCCAGCAAAGGGACACCCCTCAGCACCTTC. The chain combines TRBV6-1 with TRBJ1-2, with D possibly being TRBD1 (6 bases). The CDR3 extends over 11 amino acids. Trimming stripped 7 bases from V and 13 bases from J, with 16 bases between. Germline CDR1 is MNHNS and CDR2 is SASEGT.

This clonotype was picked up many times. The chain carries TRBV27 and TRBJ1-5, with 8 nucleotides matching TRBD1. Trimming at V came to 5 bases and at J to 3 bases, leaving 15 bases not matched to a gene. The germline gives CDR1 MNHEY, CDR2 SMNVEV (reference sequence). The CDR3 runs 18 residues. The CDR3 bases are TGTGCCAGCAGTCCCTCCTCTTCAGGGACAGGAAACAATCAGCCCCAGCATTTT. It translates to CASSPSSSGTGNNQPQHF.

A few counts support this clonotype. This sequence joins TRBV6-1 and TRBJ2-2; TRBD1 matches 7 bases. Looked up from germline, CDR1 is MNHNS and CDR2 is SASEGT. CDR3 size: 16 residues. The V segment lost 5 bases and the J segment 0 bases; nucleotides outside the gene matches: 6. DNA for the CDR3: TGTGCCAGCAGTACAGCTACAGGGGCGAACACCGGGGAGCTGTTTTTT. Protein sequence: CASSTATGANTGELFF.

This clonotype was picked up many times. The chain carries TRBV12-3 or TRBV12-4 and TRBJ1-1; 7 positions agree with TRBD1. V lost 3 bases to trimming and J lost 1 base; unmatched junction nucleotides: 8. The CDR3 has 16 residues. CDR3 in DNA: TGTGCCAGCAGTTTGCATGGAACAGGGGAGAACACTGAAGCTTTCTTT. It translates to CASSLHGTGENTEAFF.

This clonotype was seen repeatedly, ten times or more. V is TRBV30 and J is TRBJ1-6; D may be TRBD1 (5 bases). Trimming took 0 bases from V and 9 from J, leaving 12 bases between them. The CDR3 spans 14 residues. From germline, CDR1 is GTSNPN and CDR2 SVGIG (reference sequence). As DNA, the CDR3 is TGTGCCTGGAGTGTTTGGCAGGGAGGTTCACCCCTCCACTTT. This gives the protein CAWSVWQGGSPLHF.

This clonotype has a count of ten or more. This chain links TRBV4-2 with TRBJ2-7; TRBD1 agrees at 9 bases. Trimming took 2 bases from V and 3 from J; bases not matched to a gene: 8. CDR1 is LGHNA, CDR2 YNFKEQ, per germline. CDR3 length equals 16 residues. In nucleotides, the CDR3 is TGTGCCAGCAGCCAAAATCCGGGACAGGGAAACTACGAGCAGTACTTC. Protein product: CASSQNPGQGNYEQYF.

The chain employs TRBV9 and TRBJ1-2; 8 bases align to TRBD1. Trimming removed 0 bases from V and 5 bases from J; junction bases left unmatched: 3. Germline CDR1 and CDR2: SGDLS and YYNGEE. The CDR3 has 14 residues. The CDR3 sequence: CASSVVGTGYGYTF. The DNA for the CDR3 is TGTGCCAGCAGCGTAGTCGGGACAGGATATGGCTACACCTTC.

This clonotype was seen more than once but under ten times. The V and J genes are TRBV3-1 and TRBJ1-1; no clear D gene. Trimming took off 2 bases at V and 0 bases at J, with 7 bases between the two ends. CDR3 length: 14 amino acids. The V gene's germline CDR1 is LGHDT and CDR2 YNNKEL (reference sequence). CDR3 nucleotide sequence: TGTGCCAGCAGCCAAACAGACATGAACACTGAAGCTTTCTTT. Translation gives CASSQTDMNTEAFF. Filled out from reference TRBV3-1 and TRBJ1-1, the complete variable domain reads DTAVSQTPKYLVTQMGNDKSIKCEQNLGHDTMYWYKQDSKKFLKIMFSYNNKELIINETVPNRFSPKSPDKAHLNLHINSLELGDSAVYFCASSQTDMNTEAFFGQGTRLTVV.

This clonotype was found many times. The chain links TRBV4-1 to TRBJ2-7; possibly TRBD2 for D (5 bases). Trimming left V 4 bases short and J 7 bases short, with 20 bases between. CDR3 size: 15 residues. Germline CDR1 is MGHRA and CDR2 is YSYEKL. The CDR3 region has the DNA TGCGCCAGCAGCCCCCACTTTCGGGGTCGGAGAGAGCAGTACTTC. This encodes CASSPHFRGRREQYF.

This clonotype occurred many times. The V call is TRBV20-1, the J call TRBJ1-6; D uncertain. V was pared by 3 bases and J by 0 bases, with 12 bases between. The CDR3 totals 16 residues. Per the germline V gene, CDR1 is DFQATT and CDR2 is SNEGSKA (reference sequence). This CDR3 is CSARDFLSSYNSPLHF. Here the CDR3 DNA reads TGCAGTGCTAGGGACTTCCTCAGCTCCTATAATTCACCCCTCCACTTT.

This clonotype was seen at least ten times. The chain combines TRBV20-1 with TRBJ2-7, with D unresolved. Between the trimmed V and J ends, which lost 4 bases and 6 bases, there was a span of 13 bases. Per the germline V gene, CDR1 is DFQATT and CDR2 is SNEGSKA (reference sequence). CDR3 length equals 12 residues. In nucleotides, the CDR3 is TGCAGTGCTATCGGCGGACCCAGCGAGCAGTACTTC. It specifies CSAIGGPSEQYF.

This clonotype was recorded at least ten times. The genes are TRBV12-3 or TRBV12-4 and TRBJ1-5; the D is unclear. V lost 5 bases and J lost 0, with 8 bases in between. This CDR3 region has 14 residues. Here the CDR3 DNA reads TGTGCCAGCAGTGCGGGGATTAGCAATCAGCCCCAGCATTTT. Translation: CASSAGISNQPQHF.

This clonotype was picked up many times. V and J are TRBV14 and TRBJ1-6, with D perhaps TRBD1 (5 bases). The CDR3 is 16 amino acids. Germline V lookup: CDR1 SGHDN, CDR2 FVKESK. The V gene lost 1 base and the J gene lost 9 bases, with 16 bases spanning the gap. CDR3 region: CASSQAGDRISSPLHF. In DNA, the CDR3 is TGTGCCAGCAGCCAAGCGGGGGATAGAATTAGTTCACCCCTCCACTTT.